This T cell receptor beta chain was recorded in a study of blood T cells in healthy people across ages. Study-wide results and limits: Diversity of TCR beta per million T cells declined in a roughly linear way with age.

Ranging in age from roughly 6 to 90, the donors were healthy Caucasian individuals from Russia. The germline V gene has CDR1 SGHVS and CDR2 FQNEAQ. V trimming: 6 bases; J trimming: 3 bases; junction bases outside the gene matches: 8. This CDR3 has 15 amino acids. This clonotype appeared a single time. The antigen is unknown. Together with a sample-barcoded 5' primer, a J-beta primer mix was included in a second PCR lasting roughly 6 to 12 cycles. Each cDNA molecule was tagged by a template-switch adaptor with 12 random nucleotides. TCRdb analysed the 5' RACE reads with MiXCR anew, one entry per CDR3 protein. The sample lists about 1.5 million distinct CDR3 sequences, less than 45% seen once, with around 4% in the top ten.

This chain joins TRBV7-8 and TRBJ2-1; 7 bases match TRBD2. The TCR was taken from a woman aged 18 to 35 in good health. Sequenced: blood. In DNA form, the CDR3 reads TGTGCCAGCAGGTTGGTCGCGGGAGTCTACAATGAGCAGTTCTTC. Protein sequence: CASRLVAGVYNEQFF.